These 32 T cell receptor beta chains came from one sample sequenced in a study of T-cell reconstitution after alpha-beta-depleted transplantation in children. Preparing the TCRbeta library involved the use of unique molecular identifiers. From the PCR reads, TCRdb called clonotypes with MiXCR, one entry per CDR3 protein. The sample carries roughly 500,000 distinct CDR3 sequences, around 13% recorded once. The source material was PBMCs from the stem cell graft donor, sampled from the stem cell graft. The receptors were gathered from a human donor who donated a stem cell graft to a child with combined immunodeficiency.

The table lists this clonotype with many counts. An end of the junction differs from the germline gene, which may be a read error. The chain uses TRBV20-1 and TRBJ2-2; D could derive from TRBD1 or TRBD2 (5 bases each). This CDR3 region has 14 residues. Germline CDR1 reads DFQATT; CDR2 reads SNEGSKA (reference sequence). The DNA of the CDR3 is TGCAGTGCTAGACCCGGGACGAAAACCGGGGAGCTGTTTTTT. It encodes CSARPGTKTGELFF.

This chain connects TRBV28 to TRBJ2-7; 9 bases agree with TRBD1. Germline V CDR1 and CDR2: MDHEN, SYDVKM. CDR3 size: 14 residues. The V gene end was trimmed by 7 bases and the J gene end by 7 bases; junction bases not matched to a gene: 11. The CDR3 spells CASTRAGTGREQYF. The CDR3 DNA is TGTGCCAGCACCCGAGCCGGGACAGGGAGGGAGCAGTACTTC.

This clonotype was seen only a few times. In DNA, the CDR3 is TGCAGTGCTGCTCGGAAGGGGGGGGCCTACAATGAGCAGTTCTTC. Its translation is CSAARKGGAYNEQFF. V gene TRBV20-1 combines with J gene TRBJ2-1; perhaps TRBD2 as D (7 bases). The CDR3 contains 15 residues. Trimming took 5 bases from V and 2 from J, leaving 16 bases between them. CDR1 and CDR2 (germline): DFQATT, SNEGSKA (reference sequence).

Ten or more counts support this clonotype. The genes are TRBV24-1 and TRBJ1-1; 7 nucleotides align to TRBD1. J lost 4 bases, V lost 4 bases, and 2 bases had no gene match. CDR1 is KGHDR and CDR2 is SFDVKD in the germline V gene. The CDR3 loop spans 13 amino acids. CDR3 in DNA: TGTGCCACCAGTGACAACAGGGGCACTGAAGCTTTCTTT. Amino acid sequence: CATSDNRGTEAFF.

In the case of this clonotype: Because the CDR3 is missing its conserved closing phenylalanine or tryptophan, this is likely a read error. V usage is TRBV6-5 and J usage is TRBJ2-1, with a tentative D call TRBD1 (5 bases). The CDR3 runs to 12 residues. Germline V gene sequence: CDR1 MNHEY, CDR2 SVGAGI. Between the trimmed V and J ends, which lost 5 bases and 4 bases, there was a span of 6 bases. The DNA of the CDR3 is TGTGCCAGCAGTAAGGGGTACAATGAGCAGTTCATC. Translation gives CASSKGYNEQFI.

This sequence joins TRBV20-1 and TRBJ2-7; 7 bases line up with TRBD2. This CDR3 region has 13 residues. Germline CDR1 DFQATT, CDR2 SNEGSKA (reference sequence). Trimming took 3 bases from V and 4 from J; bases not matched to a gene: 6. The DNA for the CDR3 is TGCAGTGCTAGGTCTGGCGGGAGTTACGAGCAGTACTTC. It encodes CSARSGGSYEQYF.

The chain links TRBV7-6 to TRBJ2-7, with 8 bases that match TRBD2. Germline assignment: CDR1 SGHVS and CDR2 FNYEAQ. Trimming took 5 bases from V and 0 from J; bases not matched to a gene: 6. The CDR3 totals 15 residues. The CDR3, as DNA: TGTGCCAGCAGCCCCACGGGGGGGATCTCCTACGAGCAGTACTTC. The encoded protein is CASSPTGGISYEQYF.

This clonotype was counted ten times or more. The V call is TRBV18, the J call TRBJ2-1; D remains ambiguous. The CDR3 length is 13 residues. From germline, CDR1 is KGHSH and CDR2 LQKENI. V was pared by 4 bases and J by 2 bases, with 6 bases between. CDR3 DNA sequence: TGTGCCAGCTCACGGGGAACCTACAATGAGCAGTTCTTC. The encoded protein is CASSRGTYNEQFF.

The chain employs TRBV7-3 and TRBJ2-2; TRBD2 might be the D (5 bases). The V end lost 4 bases, the J end lost 1 base, and 13 bases lay between the germline ends. The CDR3 has 16 amino acids. Germline CDR1 and CDR2: SGHTA and FQGTGA. The CDR3 DNA reads as TGTGCCAGCAGCTCGAGTGCGGGCAGGAACACCGGGGAGCTGTTTTTT. This sequence encodes CASSSSAGRNTGELFF.

The V gene is TRBV7-9, the J gene TRBJ2-3, with 9 positions matching TRBD2. Germline CDR1 reads SEHNR; CDR2 reads FQNEAQ (reference sequence). With 5 bases clipped from V and 2 bases from J, the junction kept 8 bases outside the gene matches. The CDR3 has 16 amino acids. The DNA for the CDR3 is TGTGCCAGCAGCCCCCCTAGCGGGGTTATCACAGATACGCAGTATTTT. Amino acids: CASSPPSGVITDTQYF.

The chain carries TRBV4-1 and TRBJ2-3, with a possible D match to TRBD2 (5 bases). Between the trimmed V and J ends, which lost 0 bases and 6 bases, there was a span of 16 bases. Germline V CDR1 and CDR2: MGHRA, YSYEKL. CDR3 size: 16 residues. The CDR3 region has the DNA TGCGCCAGCAGCCAAGATCCGGCTAGCTCTAGGGATACGCAGTATTTT. It is translated as CASSQDPASSRDTQYF.

This clonotype was detected ten times or more. The chain carries TRBV18 and TRBJ2-7, with TRBD2 as a possible D gene (5 bases). The CDR3 extends over 15 amino acids. The V end lost 4 bases, the J end lost 5 bases, and 18 bases lay between the germline ends. Germline CDR1 and CDR2: KGHSH and LQKENI. The CDR3 DNA reads TGTGCCAGCTCACTAAGCGCGGAGGCCGCGGACGAGCAGTACTTC. Its translation is CASSLSAEAADEQYF.

This clonotype was recorded once. The chain recombines TRBV11-2 with TRBJ1-2, with D possibly being TRBD1 (6 bases). CDR3 size: 16 residues. With 3 bases removed from V and 2 bases from J, the gap between germline ends came to 16 bases. Germline CDR1 is SGHAT and CDR2 is FQNNGV. The chain's CDR3 is CASSFTGGRENYGYTF. CDR3 coding DNA: TGTGCCAGCAGCTTTACGGGGGGCCGGGAGAACTATGGCTACACCTTC.

This clonotype was seen only a few times. This chain uses TRBV12-3 or TRBV12-4 with TRBJ2-7, with TRBD2 identical over 12 bases. This CDR3 spans 15 amino acids. The junction had 9 bases not matched to a gene; V was cut back by 5 bases and J by 7 bases. CDR3 sequence reads: CASSTRLAGAGEQYF. Here the CDR3 DNA reads TGTGCCAGCAGTACGCGACTAGCGGGAGCGGGGGAGCAGTACTTC.

V is TRBV11-2 and J is TRBJ2-2, with D maybe TRBD1 (6 bases). The CDR3 is 15 amino acids. Between the trimmed V and J ends, which lost 8 bases and 1 base, there was a span of 14 bases. Germline V gene sequence: CDR1 SGHAT, CDR2 FQNNGV. The chain's CDR3 is CASGNRVMNTGELFF. The CDR3 region has the DNA TGTGCCAGCGGTAACAGGGTTATGAACACCGGGGAGCTGTTTTTT. The full variable domain, in which reference TRBV11-2 and TRBJ2-2 provide the parts outside the CDR3, is EAGVAQSPRYKIIEKRQSVAFWCNPISGHATLYWYQQILGQGPKLLIQFQNNGVVDDSQLPKDRFSAERLKGVDSTLKIQPAKLEDSAVYLCASGNRVMNTGELFFGEGSRLTVL.

This clonotype was counted only a few times. The chain recombines TRBV20-1 with TRBJ2-7; 9 nucleotides match TRBD1. Germline CDR1 DFQATT, CDR2 SNEGSKA (reference sequence). CDR3 length: 15 residues. The V gene end was trimmed by 6 bases and the J gene end by 3 bases; junction bases not matched to a gene: 12. In nucleotides, the CDR3 is TGCAGTGCCACCGAGGGACAGGGAAATCTCTACGAGCAGTACTTC. It yields the protein CSATEGQGNLYEQYF.

This chain links TRBV2 with TRBJ2-3, with D possibly TRBD2 on 6 matching bases. CDR1 SNHLY and CDR2 FYNNEI come from the germline V gene. The CDR3 totals 12 residues. The germline V and J ends were trimmed by 7 bases and 8 bases, with 13 bases remaining between them. CDR3 residues: CASTGTLGTQYF. The CDR3 bases are TGTGCCAGCACCGGGACTTTGGGTACGCAGTATTTT.

This clonotype has ten or more counts. The chain uses TRBV12-3 or TRBV12-4 and TRBJ2-3; TRBD2 matches at 9 bases. The CDR3 has 15 residues. The junction had 8 bases not matched to a gene; V was cut back by 4 bases and J by 6 bases. This chain's CDR3 is CASSSGGRAADTQYF. DNA of the CDR3: TGTGCCAGCAGTTCCGGCGGGAGGGCCGCGGATACGCAGTATTTT.

This clonotype was detected many times. This chain links TRBV12-3 or TRBV12-4 with TRBJ2-1; D may correspond to TRBD1 or TRBD2 (5 bases each). V was clipped by 3 bases and J by 9 bases, with 12 bases between them. This CDR3 has 13 amino acids. CDR3 DNA sequence: TGTGCCAGCAGTTTCAGGGACCATGGTGAGCAGTTCTTC. Translated, it gives CASSFRDHGEQFF.

This clonotype has a handful of counts. The DNA of the CDR3 is TGCAGCGTTGAAGCAAGTGACTATGGCTACACCTTC. Encoded protein: CSVEASDYGYTF. This chain links TRBV29-1 with TRBJ1-2, with unresolved D. This CDR3 is 12 amino acids long. V was clipped by 1 base and J by 3 bases, with 6 bases between them. Germline values: CDR1 SQVTM, CDR2 ANQGSEA.

This clonotype was seen only a few times. The V and J genes are TRBV20-1 and TRBJ1-1, with unresolved D. The CDR3 has 14 amino acids. Germline V gives CDR1 DFQATT, CDR2 SNEGSKA (reference sequence). V was cut by 3 bases and J by 4 bases, with 15 bases left in between. CDR3 region: CSASPLRGSTEAFF. Here the CDR3 DNA reads TGCAGTGCTAGCCCCTTACGGGGAAGCACTGAAGCTTTCTTT.

The V gene is TRBV6-2 or TRBV6-3, the J gene TRBJ2-7; maybe TRBD1 (6 bases). The CDR3 length is 17 residues. Trimming shortened V by 2 bases and J by 2 bases, and 19 bases separated the two germline ends. CDR1 and CDR2 from the germline V gene are MNHEY and SVGEGT. The DNA for the CDR3 is TGTGCCAGCAGTTACGAGGTTCTCCGAGACAGGACCTACGAGCAGTACTTC. Its protein is CASSYEVLRDRTYEQYF.

The rearrangement joins TRBV27 to TRBJ2-7, with TRBD2 matching over 8 bases. The germline CDR1 and CDR2 sequences are MNHEY and SMNVEV (reference sequence). The J segment lost 4 bases and the V segment lost 0 bases, leaving 8 bases of the junction unmatched. The CDR3 loop spans 16 amino acids. The CDR3 loop reads CASSLSGLGSGYEQYF. CDR3 in DNA: TGTGCCAGCAGTTTATCGGGACTAGGAAGCGGGTACGAGCAGTACTTC.

J is TRBJ2-7 and V is TRBV3-1; D remains ambiguous. The ends were cut back, 0 bases at V and 1 base at J, with 7 bases in the middle. The CDR3 runs 14 residues. Germline CDR1 reads LGHDT; CDR2 reads YNNKEL (reference sequence). CDR3 loop: CASSQEVQSYEQYF. For the CDR3, the DNA is TGTGCCAGCAGCCAAGAGGTACAGTCCTACGAGCAGTACTTC.

The chain carries TRBV20-1 and TRBJ1-2, with D unresolved. The CDR3 spans 13 residues. Germline V CDR1 and CDR2: DFQATT, SNEGSKA (reference sequence). V was shortened by 5 bases and J by 0 bases, with 10 bases between the two germline ends. In nucleotides, the CDR3 is TGCAGTGCTCGTATCCCCCCTAACTATGGCTACACCTTC. This gives the protein CSARIPPNYGYTF.

This clonotype was counted between two and nine times. The V gene is TRBV6-2 or TRBV6-3, the J gene TRBJ2-2; no reliable D call. The CDR3 contains 12 residues. Deletions cut 2 bases from V and 6 bases from J, with 4 bases between. Germline V CDR1 and CDR2: MNHEY, SVGEGT. In nucleotides, the CDR3 is TGTGCCAGCAGTTACAGGGCCGGGGAGCTGTTTTTT. It translates to CASSYRAGELFF.

This clonotype was observed a few times. The chain carries TRBV4-2 and TRBJ2-1; 8 positions match TRBD2. Looked up from germline, CDR1 is LGHNA and CDR2 is YNFKEQ. CDR3 length: 15 residues. V lost 3 bases to trimming and J lost 14 bases; unmatched junction nucleotides: 15. CDR3 region: CASSQAISGGPMEFF. The CDR3 bases are TGTGCCAGCAGCCAGGCCATATCGGGAGGGCCAATGGAGTTCTTC.

The chain is built from TRBV6-5 and TRBJ2-1; the D call may be TRBD1 or TRBD2 (5 bases each). CDR3 length: 13 residues. The V gene's germline CDR1 is MNHEY and CDR2 SVGAGI. Trimming removed 4 bases at V and 12 bases at J, with 16 bases between. The CDR3 coding sequence is TGTGCCAGCAGTTCTCCACGGGGAAGGGGGCAGTTCTTC. It encodes CASSSPRGRGQFF.

The J gene is TRBJ1-5, the V gene TRBV7-2, with TRBD1 as a possible D gene (6 bases). This CDR3 comprises 15 residues. Looked up from germline, CDR1 is SGHTA and CDR2 is FQGNSA. The V end lost 1 base, the J end lost 1 base, and 8 bases lay between the germline ends. The CDR3 nucleotides read TGTGCCAGCAGCTTAGGGGGGCTGAGCAATCAGCCCCAGCATTTT. It translates to CASSLGGLSNQPQHF.

Ten or more counts support this clonotype. Mismatch with germline at one junction end may stem from a read error. The chain has TRBV12-3 or TRBV12-4 and TRBJ2-1; D might be TRBD1 or TRBD2, each matching 5 bases. This CDR3 region has 14 residues. CDR3 sequence: CASSTGTSYNEQFF. DNA for the CDR3: TGCGCCAGCAGCACCGGGACCTCCTACAATGAGCAGTTCTTC.

This clonotype has a count of ten or more. The V and J genes are TRBV7-2 and TRBJ2-2; D uncertain. V was clipped by 1 base and J by 7 bases, with 4 bases between them. There are 12 residues in the CDR3. The V gene's germline CDR1 is SGHTA and CDR2 FQGNSA. This CDR3 reads CASSLVVGELFF. CDR3 coding DNA: TGTGCCAGCAGCTTAGTAGTCGGGGAGCTGTTTTTT.

The rearrangement links TRBV5-1 to TRBJ2-2; tentative D call: TRBD1 (6 bases). The V end was cut by 4 bases, the J end by 0 bases, with 10 bases between. Germline CDR1 is SGHRS and CDR2 is YFSETQ. The CDR3 extends over 15 amino acids. The chain's CDR3 is CASSPDSSNTGELFF. CDR3 DNA: TGCGCCAGCAGCCCGGACAGCTCGAACACCGGGGAGCTGTTTTTT. The full variable domain, its missing parts supplied by reference TRBV5-1 and TRBJ2-2, is KAGVTQTPRYLIKTRGQQVTLSCSPISGHRSVSWYQQTPGQGLQFLFEYFSETQRNKGNFPGRFSGRQFSNSRSEMNVSTLELGDSALYLCASSPDSSNTGELFFGEGSRLTVL.